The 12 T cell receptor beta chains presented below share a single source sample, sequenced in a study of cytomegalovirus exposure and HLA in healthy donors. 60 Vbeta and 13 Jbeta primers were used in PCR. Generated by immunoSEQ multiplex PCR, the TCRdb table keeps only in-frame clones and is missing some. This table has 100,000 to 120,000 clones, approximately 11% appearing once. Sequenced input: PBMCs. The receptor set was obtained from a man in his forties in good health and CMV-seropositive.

CDR3 DNA: TGTGCCAGCAGCTTGGGGACAGGGAAGGACTATGGCTACACCTTC. Amino acids: CASSLGTGKDYGYTF. J is TRBJ1-2 and V is TRBV7-9, with 9 bases matching TRBD1. Unmatched junction bases numbered 5, after V lost 3 bases and J lost 3 bases. CDR1 is SEHNR and CDR2 is FQNEAQ in the germline V gene (reference sequence). The CDR3 consists of 15 residues.

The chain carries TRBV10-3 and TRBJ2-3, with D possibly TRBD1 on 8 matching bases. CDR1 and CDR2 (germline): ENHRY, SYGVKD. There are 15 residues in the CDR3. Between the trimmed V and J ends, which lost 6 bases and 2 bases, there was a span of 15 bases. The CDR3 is CAISRGRETTDTQYF. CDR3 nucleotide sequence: TGTGCCATCAGCAGGGGGCGGGAGACCACAGATACGCAGTATTTT.

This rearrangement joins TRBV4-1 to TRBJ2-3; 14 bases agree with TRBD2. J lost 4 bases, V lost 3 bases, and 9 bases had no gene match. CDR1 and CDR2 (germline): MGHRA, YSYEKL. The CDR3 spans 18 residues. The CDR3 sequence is CASSQGLAGVLGADTQYF. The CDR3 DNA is TGCGCCAGCAGCCAGGGACTAGCGGGAGTCCTGGGCGCAGATACGCAGTATTTT.

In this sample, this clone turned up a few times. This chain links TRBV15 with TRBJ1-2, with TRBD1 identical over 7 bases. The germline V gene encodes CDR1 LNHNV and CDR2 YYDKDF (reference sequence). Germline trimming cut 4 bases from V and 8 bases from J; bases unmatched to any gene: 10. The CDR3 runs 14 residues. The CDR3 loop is CATSTGQVPQGYTF. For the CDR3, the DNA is TGTGCCACCAGCACCGGACAGGTTCCCCAGGGCTACACCTTC.

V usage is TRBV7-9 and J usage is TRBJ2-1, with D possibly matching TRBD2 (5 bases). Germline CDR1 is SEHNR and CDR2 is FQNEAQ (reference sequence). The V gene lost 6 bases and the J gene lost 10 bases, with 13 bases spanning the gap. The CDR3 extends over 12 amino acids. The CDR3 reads CASRPGSSEQFF. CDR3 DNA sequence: TGTGCCAGCAGACCGGGCTCTAGCGAGCAGTTCTTC.

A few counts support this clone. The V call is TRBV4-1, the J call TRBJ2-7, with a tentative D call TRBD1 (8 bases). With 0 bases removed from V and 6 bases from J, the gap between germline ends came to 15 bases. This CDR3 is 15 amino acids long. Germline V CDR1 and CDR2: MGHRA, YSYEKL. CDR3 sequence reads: CASSQDSGTGPEQYF. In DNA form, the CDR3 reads TGCGCCAGCAGCCAAGACAGCGGGACAGGCCCCGAGCAGTACTTC.

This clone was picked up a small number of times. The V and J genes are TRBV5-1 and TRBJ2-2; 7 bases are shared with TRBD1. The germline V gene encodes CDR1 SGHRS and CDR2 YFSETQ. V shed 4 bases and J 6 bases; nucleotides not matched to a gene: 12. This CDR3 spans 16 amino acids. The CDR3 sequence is CASSRTTGSSAGELFF. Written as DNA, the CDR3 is TGCGCCAGCAGCAGAACGACAGGGTCCAGCGCCGGGGAGCTGTTTTTT.

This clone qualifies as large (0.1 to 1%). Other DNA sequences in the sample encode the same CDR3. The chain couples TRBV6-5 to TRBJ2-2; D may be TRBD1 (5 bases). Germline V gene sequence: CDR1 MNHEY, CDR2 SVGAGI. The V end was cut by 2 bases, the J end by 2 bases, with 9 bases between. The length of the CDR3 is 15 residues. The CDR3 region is CASSYATDNTGELFF. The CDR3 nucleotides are TGTGCCAGCAGTTACGCGACAGATAACACCGGGGAGCTGTTTTTT.

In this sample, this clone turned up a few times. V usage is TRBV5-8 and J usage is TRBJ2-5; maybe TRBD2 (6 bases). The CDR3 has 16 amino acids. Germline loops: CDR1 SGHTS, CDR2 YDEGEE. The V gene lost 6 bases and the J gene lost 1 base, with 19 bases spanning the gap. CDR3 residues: CASTGIEAGTQETQYF. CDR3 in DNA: TGTGCCAGCACAGGGATAGAGGCGGGAACCCAAGAGACCCAGTACTTC.

The CDR3 here is CASSWAGTGPYTDTQYF. Written as DNA, the CDR3 is TGCGCCAGCAGCTGGGCCGGGACAGGACCATACACAGATACGCAGTATTTT. The rearrangement links TRBV5-1 to TRBJ2-3; 8 positions agree with TRBD1. Germline V gene lookup returns CDR1 SGHRS and CDR2 YFSETQ. Losses at the gene ends were 3 bases for V and 2 bases for J; bases not matched to a gene: 11. The CDR3 is 17 residues long.

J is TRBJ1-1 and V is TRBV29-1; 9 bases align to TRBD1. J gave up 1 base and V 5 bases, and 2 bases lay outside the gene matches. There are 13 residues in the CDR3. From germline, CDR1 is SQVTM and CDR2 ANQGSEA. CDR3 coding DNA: TGCAGCGTTACGACAGGGGGGAACACTGAAGCTTTCTTT. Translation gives CSVTTGGNTEAFF. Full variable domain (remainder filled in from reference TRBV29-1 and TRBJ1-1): SAVISQKPSRDICQRGTSLTIQCQVDSQVTMMFWYRQQPGQSLTLIATANQGSEATYESGFVIDKFPISRPNLTFSTLTVSNMSPEDSSIYLCSVTTGGNTEAFFGQGTRLTVV.

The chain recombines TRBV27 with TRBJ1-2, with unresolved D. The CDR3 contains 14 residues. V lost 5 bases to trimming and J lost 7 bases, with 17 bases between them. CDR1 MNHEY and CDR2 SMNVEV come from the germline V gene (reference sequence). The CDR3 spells CASSPTVARGGYTF. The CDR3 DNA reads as TGTGCCAGCAGTCCAACGGTGGCTCGGGGTGGCTACACCTTC.